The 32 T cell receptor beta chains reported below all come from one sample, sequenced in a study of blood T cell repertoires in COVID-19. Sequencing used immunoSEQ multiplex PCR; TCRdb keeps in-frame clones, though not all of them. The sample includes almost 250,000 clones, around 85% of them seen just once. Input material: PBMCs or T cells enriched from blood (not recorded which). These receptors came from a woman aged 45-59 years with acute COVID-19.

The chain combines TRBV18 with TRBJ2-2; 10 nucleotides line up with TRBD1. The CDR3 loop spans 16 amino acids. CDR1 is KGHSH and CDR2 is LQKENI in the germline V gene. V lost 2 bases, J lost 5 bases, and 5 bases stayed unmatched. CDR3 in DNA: TGTGCCAGCTCACCAAGGCGACAGGGGGCGACCGGGGAGCTGTTTTTT. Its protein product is CASSPRRQGATGELFF.

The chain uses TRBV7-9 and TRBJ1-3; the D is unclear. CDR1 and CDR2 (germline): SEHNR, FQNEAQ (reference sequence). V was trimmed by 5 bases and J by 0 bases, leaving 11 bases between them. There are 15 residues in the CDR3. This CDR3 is CASSNPTSSGNTIYF. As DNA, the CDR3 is TGTGCCAGCAGCAATCCCACGAGCTCTGGAAACACCATATATTTT.

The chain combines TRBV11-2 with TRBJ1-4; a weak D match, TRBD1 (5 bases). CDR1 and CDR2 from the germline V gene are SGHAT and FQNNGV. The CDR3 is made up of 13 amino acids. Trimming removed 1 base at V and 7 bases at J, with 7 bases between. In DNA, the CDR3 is TGTGCCAGCAGCTTAGGGCAGGGTGAAAAACTGTTTTTT. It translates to CASSLGQGEKLFF. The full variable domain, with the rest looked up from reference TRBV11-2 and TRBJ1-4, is EAGVAQSPRYKIIEKRQSVAFWCNPISGHATLYWYQQILGQGPKLLIQFQNNGVVDDSQLPKDRFSAERLKGVDSTLKIQPAKLEDSAVYLCASSLGQGEKLFFGSGTQLSVL.

CDR3 region: CASSLRGEKLFF. The CDR3 DNA follows: TGTGCCAGCAGCCTAAGGGGTGAAAAACTGTTTTTT. The chain couples TRBV6-5 to TRBJ1-4; weak D call: TRBD1 (5 bases). In germline, CDR1 is MNHEY, CDR2 SVGAGI. The CDR3 is 12 residues long. The V end lost 6 bases, the J end lost 7 bases, and 9 bases lay between the germline ends.

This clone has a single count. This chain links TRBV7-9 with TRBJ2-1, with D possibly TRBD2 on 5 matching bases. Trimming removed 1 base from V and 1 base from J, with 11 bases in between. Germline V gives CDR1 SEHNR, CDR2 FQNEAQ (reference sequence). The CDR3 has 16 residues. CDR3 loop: CASSLELGRSYNEQFF. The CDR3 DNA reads TGTGCCAGCAGCTTAGAACTAGGCCGATCCTACAATGAGCAGTTCTTC.

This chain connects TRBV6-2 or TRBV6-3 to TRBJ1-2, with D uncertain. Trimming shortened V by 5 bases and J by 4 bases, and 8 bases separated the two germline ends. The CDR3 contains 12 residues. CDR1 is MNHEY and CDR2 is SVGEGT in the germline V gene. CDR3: CASSSWAYGYTF. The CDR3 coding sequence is TGTGCCAGCAGTAGCTGGGCCTATGGCTACACCTTC.

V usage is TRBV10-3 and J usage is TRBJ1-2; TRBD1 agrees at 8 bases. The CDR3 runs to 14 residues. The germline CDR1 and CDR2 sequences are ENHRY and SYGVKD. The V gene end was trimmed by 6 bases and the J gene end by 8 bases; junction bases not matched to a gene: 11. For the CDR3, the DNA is TGTGCCATCAGGCAGGACAGGGCGTTGGGGGGCTACACCTTC. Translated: CAIRQDRALGGYTF.

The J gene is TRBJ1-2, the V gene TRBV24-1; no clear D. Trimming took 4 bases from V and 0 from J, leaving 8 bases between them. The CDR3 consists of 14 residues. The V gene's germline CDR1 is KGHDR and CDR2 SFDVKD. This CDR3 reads CATSDPTTNYGYTF. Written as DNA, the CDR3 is TGTGCCACCAGTGACCCAACAACTAACTATGGCTACACCTTC.

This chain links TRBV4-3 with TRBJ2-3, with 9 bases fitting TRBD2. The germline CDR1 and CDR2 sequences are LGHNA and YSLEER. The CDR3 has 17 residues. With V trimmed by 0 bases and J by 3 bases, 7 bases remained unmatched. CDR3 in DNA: TGCGCCAGCAGCCAAGAAGTGCGGGGGGGCCCGACAGATACGCAGTATTTT. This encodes CASSQEVRGGPTDTQYF.

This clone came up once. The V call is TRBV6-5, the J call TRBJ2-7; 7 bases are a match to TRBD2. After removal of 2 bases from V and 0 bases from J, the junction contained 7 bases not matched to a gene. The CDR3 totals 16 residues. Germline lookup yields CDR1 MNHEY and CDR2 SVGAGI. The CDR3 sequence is CASSYQPGLPSYEQYF. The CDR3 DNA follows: TGTGCCAGCAGTTACCAGCCGGGACTACCCTCCTACGAGCAGTACTTC.

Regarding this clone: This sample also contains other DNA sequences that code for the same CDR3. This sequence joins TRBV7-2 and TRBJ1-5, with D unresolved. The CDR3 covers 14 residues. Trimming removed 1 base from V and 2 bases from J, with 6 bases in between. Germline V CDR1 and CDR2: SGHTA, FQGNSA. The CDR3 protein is CASSLGTGNQPQHF. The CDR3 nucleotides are TGTGCCAGCAGCTTAGGTACAGGCAATCAGCCCCAGCATTTT.

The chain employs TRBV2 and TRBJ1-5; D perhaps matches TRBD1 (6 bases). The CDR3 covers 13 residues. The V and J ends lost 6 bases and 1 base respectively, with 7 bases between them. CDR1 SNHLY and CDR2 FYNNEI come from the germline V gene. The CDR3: CASRQGSNQPQHF. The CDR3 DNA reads TGTGCCAGCAGACAGGGAAGCAATCAGCCCCAGCATTTT. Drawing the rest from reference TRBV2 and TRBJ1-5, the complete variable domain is EPEVTQTPSHQVTQMGQEVILRCVPISNHLYFYWYRQILGQKVEFLVSFYNNEISEKSEIFDDQFSVERPDGSNFTLKIRSTKLEDSAMYFCASRQGSNQPQHFGDGTRLSIL.

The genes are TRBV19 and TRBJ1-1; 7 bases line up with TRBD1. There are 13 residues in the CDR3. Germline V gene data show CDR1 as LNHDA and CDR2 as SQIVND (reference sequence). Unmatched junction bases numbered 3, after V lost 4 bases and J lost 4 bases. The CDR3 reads CASSTRGPTEAFF. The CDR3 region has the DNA TGTGCCAGTAGTACGAGGGGGCCCACTGAAGCTTTCTTT.

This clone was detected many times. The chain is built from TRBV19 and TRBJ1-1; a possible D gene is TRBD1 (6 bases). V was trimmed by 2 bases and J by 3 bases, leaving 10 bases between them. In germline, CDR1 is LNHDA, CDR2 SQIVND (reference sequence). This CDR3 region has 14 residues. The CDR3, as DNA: TGTGCCAGTAGTATATGGGGGCTAGACACTGAAGCTTTCTTT. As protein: CASSIWGLDTEAFF.

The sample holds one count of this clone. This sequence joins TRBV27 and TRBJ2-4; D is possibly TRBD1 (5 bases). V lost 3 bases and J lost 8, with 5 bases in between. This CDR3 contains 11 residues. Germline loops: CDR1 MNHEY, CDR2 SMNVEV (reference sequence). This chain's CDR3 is CASSFRDIQYF. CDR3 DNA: TGTGCCAGCAGTTTCAGGGACATTCAGTACTTC.

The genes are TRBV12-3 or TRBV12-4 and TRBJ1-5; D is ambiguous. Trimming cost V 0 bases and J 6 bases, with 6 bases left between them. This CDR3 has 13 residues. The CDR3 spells CASSLAVSQPQHF. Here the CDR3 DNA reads TGTGCCAGCAGTTTAGCGGTCAGTCAGCCCCAGCATTTT.

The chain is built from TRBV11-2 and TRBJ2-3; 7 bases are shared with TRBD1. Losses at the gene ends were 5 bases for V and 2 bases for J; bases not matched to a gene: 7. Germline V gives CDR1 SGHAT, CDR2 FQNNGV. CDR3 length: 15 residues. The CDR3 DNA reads TGTGCCAGCAGCACCCGGGACAGCAACACAGATACGCAGTATTTT. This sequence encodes CASSTRDSNTDTQYF.

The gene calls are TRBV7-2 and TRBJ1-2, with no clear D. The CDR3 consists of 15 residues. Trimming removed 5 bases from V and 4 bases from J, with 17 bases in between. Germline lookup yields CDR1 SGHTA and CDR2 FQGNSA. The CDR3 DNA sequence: TGTGCCAGCAGCGCAAGCGGACGCGGCAGCTATGGCTACACCTTC. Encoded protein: CASSASGRGSYGYTF.

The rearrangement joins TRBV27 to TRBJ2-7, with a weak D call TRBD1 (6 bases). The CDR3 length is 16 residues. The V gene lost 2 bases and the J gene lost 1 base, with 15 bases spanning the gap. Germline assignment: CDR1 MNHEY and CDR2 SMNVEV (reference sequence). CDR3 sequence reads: CASSLRSPGQSYEQYF. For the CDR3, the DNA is TGTGCCAGCAGTTTACGGTCGCCCGGACAGTCCTACGAGCAGTACTTC.

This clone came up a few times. CDR3 in DNA: TGCGCCAGCAGCGAAGGACAGGGCAATCAGCCCCAGCATTTT. Its translation is CASSEGQGNQPQHF. The chain has TRBV5-1 and TRBJ1-5, with 7 positions matching TRBD1. The V and J ends lost 4 bases and 2 bases, in that order; junction bases with no gene match: 3. The CDR3 is made up of 14 amino acids. The germline V gene has CDR1 SGHRS and CDR2 YFSETQ.

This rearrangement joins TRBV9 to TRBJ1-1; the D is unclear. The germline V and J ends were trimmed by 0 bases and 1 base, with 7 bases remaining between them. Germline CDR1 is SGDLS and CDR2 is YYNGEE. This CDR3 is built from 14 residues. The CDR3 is CASSVGPQNTEAFF. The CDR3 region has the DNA TGTGCCAGCAGCGTAGGGCCCCAGAACACTGAAGCTTTCTTT.

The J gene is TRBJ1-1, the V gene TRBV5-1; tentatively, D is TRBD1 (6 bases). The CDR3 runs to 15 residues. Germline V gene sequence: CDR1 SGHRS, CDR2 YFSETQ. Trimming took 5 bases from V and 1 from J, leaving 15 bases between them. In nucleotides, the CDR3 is TGCGCCAGCAGGGGATCGGACAGAGCGAACACTGAAGCTTTCTTT. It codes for CASRGSDRANTEAFF.

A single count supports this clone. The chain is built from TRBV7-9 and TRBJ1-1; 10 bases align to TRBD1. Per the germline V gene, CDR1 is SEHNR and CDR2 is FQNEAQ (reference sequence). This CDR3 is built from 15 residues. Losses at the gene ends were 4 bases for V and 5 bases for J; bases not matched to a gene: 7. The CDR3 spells CASSSQDRGLTEAFF. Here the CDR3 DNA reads TGTGCCAGCAGCTCCCAGGACAGGGGGTTGACTGAAGCTTTCTTT.

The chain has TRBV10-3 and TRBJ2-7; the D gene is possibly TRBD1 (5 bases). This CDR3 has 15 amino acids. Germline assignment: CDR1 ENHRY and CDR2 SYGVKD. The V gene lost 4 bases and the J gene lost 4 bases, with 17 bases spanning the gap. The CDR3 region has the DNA TGTGCCATCAGTGGAGCAAGGACAAGAGATTACGAGCAGTACTTC. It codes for CAISGARTRDYEQYF.

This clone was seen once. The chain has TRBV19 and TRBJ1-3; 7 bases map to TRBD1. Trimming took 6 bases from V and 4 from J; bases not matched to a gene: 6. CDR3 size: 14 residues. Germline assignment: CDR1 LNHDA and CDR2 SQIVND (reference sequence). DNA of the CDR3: TGTGCCAGTAGCCTTCTGGACAGGGGAAACACCATATATTTT. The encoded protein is CASSLLDRGNTIYF.

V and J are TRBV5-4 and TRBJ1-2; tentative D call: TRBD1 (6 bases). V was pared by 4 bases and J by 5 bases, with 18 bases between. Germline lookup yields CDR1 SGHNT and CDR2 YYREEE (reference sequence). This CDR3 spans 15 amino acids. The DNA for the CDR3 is TGTGCCAGCAGCCCAACGCTCAGGGGTCGTTATGGCTACACCTTC. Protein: CASSPTLRGRYGYTF.

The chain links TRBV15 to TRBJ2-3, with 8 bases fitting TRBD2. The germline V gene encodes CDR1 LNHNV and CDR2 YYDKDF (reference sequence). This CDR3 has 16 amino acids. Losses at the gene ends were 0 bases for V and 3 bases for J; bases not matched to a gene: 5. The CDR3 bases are TGTGCCACCAGCAGAGATACGGGGGGGAAAACAGATACGCAGTATTTT. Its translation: CATSRDTGGKTDTQYF.

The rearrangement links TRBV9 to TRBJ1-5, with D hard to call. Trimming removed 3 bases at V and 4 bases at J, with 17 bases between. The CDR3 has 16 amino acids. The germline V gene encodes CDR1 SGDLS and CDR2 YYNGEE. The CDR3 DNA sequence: TGTGCCAGCAGCGCGACCCCCGAGGGAGGGAATCAGCCCCAGCATTTT. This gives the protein CASSATPEGGNQPQHF.

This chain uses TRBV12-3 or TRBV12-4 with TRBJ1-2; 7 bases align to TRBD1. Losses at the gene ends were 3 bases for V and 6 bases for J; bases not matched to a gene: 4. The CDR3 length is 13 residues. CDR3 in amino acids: CASSFRTGDGYTF. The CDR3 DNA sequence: TGTGCCAGCAGTTTCCGGACAGGTGATGGCTACACCTTC.

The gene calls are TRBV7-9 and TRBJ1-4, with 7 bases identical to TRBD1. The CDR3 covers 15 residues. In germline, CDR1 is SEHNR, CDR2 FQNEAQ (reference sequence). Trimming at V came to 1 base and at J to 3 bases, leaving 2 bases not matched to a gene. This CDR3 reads CASSLGDSSNEKLFF. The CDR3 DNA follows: TGTGCCAGCAGCTTAGGGGACAGCTCTAATGAAAAACTGTTTTTT.

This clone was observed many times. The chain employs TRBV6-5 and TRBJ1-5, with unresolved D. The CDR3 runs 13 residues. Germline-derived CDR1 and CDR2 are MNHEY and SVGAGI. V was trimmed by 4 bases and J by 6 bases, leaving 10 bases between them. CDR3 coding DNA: TGTGCCAGCAGTTTCCGGGGTGCTCAGCCCCAGCATTTT. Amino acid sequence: CASSFRGAQPQHF.

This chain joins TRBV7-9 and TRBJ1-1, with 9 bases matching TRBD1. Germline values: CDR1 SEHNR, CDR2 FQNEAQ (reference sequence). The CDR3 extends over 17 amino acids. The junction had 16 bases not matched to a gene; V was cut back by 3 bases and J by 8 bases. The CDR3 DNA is TGTGCCAGCAGCTTGGGGGACAGGGTCTATGAACCCCTGGAAGCTTTCTTT. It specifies CASSLGDRVYEPLEAFF.